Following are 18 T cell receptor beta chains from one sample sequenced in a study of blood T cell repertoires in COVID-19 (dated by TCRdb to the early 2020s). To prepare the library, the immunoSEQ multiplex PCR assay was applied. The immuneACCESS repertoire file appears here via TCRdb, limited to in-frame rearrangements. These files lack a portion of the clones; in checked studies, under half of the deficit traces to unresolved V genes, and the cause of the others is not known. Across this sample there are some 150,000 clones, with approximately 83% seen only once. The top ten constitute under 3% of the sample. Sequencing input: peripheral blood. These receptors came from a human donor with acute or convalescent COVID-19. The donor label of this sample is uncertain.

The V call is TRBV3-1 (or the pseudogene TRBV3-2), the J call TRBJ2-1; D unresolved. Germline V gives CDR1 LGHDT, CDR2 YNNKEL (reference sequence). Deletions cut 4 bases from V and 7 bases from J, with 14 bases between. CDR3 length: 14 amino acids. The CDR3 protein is CASSPQEAWNEQFF. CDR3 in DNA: TGTGCCAGCAGCCCTCAAGAAGCGTGGAATGAGCAGTTCTTC.

For the CDR3, the DNA is TGTGCCAGCAGCAGGGGACTAGCGGGCTCACCCTCCTACGAGCAGTACTTC. Protein: CASSRGLAGSPSYEQYF. The V call is TRBV7-8, the J call TRBJ2-7; 12 bases align to TRBD2. The ends lost 5 bases at V and 0 bases at J; junction bases unmatched: 8. CDR3 size: 17 residues. CDR1 and CDR2 (germline): SGHVS, FQNEAQ.

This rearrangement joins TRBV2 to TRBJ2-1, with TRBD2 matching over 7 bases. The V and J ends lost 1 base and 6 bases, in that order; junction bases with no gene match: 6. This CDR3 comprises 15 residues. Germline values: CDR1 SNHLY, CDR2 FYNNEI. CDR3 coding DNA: TGTGCCAGCAGTGAAGGACTAGCCCTCATCAATGAGCAGTTCTTC. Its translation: CASSEGLALINEQFF.

Here the CDR3 DNA reads TGCGCCAGCAGCTCGCTAGGCGGGGGGCGGGAGACCCAGTACTTC. It translates to CASSSLGGGRETQYF. The gene calls are TRBV5-1 and TRBJ2-5; 8 bases fit TRBD2. The V gene end was trimmed by 3 bases and the J gene end by 5 bases; junction bases not matched to a gene: 9. CDR1 and CDR2 (germline): SGHRS, YFSETQ. This CDR3 spans 15 amino acids.

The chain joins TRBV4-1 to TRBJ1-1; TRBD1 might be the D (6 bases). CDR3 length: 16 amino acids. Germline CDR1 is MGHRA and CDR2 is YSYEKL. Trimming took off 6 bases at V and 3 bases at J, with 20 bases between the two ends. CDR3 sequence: CASRQTGSLMDTEAFF. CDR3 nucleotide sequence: TGCGCCAGCAGGCAGACAGGCTCCCTCATGGACACTGAAGCTTTCTTT.

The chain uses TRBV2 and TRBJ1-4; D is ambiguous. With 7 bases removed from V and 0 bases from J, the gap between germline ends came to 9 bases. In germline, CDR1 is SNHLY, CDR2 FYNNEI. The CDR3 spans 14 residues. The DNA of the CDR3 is TGTGCCAGCAAGGGAGGAGCAACTAATGAAAAACTGTTTTTT. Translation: CASKGGATNEKLFF.

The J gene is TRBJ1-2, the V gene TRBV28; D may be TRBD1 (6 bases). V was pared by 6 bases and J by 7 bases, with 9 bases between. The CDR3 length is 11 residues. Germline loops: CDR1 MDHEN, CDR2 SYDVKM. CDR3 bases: TGTGCCAGCAGACTAGGGGGTGGCTACACCTTC. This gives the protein CASRLGGGYTF.

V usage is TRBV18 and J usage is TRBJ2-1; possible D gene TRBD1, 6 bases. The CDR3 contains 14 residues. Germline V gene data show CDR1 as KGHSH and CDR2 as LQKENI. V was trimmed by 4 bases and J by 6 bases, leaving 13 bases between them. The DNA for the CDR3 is TGTGCCAGCTCACTACAGGGTGGAGGCAATGAGCAGTTCTTC. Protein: CASSLQGGGNEQFF.

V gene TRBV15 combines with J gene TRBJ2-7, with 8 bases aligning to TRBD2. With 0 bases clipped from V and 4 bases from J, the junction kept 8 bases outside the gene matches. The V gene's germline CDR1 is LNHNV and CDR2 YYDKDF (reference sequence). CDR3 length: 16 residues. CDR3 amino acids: CATSRDLAGGRYEQYF. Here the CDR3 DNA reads TGTGCCACCAGCAGAGATCTCGCGGGGGGCCGTTACGAGCAGTACTTC. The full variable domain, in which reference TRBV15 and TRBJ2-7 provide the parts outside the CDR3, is DAMVIQNPRYQVTQFGKPVTLSCSQTLNHNVMYWYQQKSSQAPKLLFHYYDKDFNNEADTPDNFQSRRPNTSFCFLDIRSPGLGDTAMYLCATSRDLAGGRYEQYFGPGTRLTVT.

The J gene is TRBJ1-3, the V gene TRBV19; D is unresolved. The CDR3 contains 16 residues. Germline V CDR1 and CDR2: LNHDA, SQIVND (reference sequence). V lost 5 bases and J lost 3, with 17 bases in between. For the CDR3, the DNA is TGTGCCAGTAGTTCAATTCCCGGGATACTTGGAAACACCATATATTTT. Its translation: CASSSIPGILGNTIYF.

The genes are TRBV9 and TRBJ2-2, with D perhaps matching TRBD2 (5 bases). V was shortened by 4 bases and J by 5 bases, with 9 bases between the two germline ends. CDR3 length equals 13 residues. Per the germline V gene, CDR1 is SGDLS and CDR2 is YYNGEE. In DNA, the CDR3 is TGTGCCAGCAGCTCCCAGCGGACCGGGGAGCTGTTTTTT. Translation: CASSSQRTGELFF.

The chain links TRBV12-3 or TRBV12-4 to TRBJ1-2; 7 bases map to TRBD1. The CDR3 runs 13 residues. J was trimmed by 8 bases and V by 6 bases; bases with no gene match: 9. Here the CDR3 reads CASRPDRSGGYTF. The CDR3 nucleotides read TGTGCCAGCAGGCCGGACAGGTCGGGGGGCTACACCTTC.

This CDR3 is CAGQGAGELFF. In DNA, the CDR3 is TGTGCCGGGCAGGGGGCCGGGGAGCTGTTTTTT. The chain couples TRBV30 to TRBJ2-2, with TRBD1 matching over 7 bases. J was trimmed by 6 bases and V by 8 bases; bases with no gene match: 3. There are 11 residues in the CDR3. Germline lookup yields CDR1 GTSNPN and CDR2 SVGIG (reference sequence). Based on the CDR3 plus reference TRBV30 and TRBJ2-2, the full variable domain is SQTIHQWPATLVQPVGSPLSLECTVEGTSNPNLYWYRQAAGRGLQLLFYSVGIGQISSEVPQNLSASRPQDRQFILSSKKLLLSDSGFYLCAGQGAGELFFGEGSRLTVL.

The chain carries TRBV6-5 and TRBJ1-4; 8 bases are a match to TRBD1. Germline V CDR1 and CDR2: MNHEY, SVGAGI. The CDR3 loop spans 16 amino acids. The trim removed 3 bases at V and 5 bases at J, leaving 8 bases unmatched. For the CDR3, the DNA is TGTGCCAGCAGTTATTACCGCAGGGGGCGCAATGAAAAACTGTTTTTT. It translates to CASSYYRRGRNEKLFF.

Here the CDR3 DNA reads TGTGCCAGCAGCGTTCAAGGACTAGCGGGAGGCGAGCAGTACTTC. The encoded protein is CASSVQGLAGGEQYF. The chain uses TRBV9 and TRBJ2-7, with 14 bases lining up with TRBD2. Germline values: CDR1 SGDLS, CDR2 YYNGEE. This CDR3 contains 15 residues. V shed 2 bases and J 6 bases; nucleotides not matched to a gene: 4.

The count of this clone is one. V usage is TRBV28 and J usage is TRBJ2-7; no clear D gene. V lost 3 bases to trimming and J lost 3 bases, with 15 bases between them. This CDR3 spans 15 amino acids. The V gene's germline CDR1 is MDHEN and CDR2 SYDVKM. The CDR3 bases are TGTGCCAGCAGTTTGGTGGAGCGCCAAATCTACGAGCAGTACTTC. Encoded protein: CASSLVERQIYEQYF.

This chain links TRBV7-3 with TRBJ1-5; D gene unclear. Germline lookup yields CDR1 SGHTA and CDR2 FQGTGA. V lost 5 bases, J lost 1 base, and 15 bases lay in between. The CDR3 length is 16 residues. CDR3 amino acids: CASSPPSGWSNQPQHF. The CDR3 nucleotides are TGTGCCAGCAGCCCCCCTTCGGGATGGAGCAATCAGCCCCAGCATTTT.

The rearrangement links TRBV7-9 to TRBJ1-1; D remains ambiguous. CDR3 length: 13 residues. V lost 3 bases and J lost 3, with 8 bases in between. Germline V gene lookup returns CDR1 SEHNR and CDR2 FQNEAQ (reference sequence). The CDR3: CASSFNPHTEAFF. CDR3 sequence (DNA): TGTGCCAGCAGCTTTAATCCCCACACTGAAGCTTTCTTT.